This T cell receptor beta chain was found in a study of Ad26.COV2.S vaccination and SARS-CoV-2 variants. About the study: Ad26.COV2.S, an intramuscular injection, was given once or twice 56 days apart. Study conclusions and caveats: Recipients of vaccine and of placebo showed similar breadth of their non-spike TCR repertoires.

Specified treatment: roughly 19 received Ad26.COV2.S at low or high dose, single or two shots; about 5 received placebo; per-sample allocation not given. The samples were gathered on day 63 after the first injection of vaccine or placebo. An 18-55-year-old adult in Boston served as donor. An Ad26 vector expressing Wuhan-strain SARS-CoV-2 spike served as the vaccine. Clones were sequenced by immunoSEQ multiplex PCR, and TCRdb holds only the in-frame ones, with some missing. Among a few hundred thousand clones listed, 90% were seen once. The CDR3 is 13 residues long. Trimming pared 4 bases from V and 2 bases from J, leaving 6 bases between. Looked up from germline, CDR1 is SGHDN and CDR2 is FVKESK. To note about this clone: The antigen is undetermined.

The V call is TRBV14, the J call TRBJ1-3; D unresolved. The clonotype comes from a person aged 18-65 years who received the Ad26.COV2.S COVID-19 vaccine or a placebo. This specimen consisted of peripheral blood, obtained in a trial of Ad26.COV2.S vaccine versus placebo. As DNA, the CDR3 is TGTGCCAGCAGCCGATTCCCTGGAAACACCATATATTTT. This translates into CASSRFPGNTIYF.